The T cell receptor (beta chain) described here comes from a study of T-cell reconstitution after alpha-beta-depleted transplantation in children. This clonotype has a handful of counts. The length of the CDR3 is 14 residues. V lost 7 bases and J 0 bases, leaving 13 bases between the germline ends. Germline-derived CDR1 and CDR2 are SNHLY and FYNNEI. During its preparation, the TCRbeta library received unique molecular identifiers. TCRdb analysed the PCR reads with MiXCR anew, one entry per CDR3 protein. The profile shows about 870,000 distinct CDR3 sequences, around 15% of them singletons. The receptor was isolated from a male patient under 18 who had a stem cell transplant for acute lymphoblastic leukemia, so the T cells may come from the graft donor. The sample here was PBMCs, mostly from graft donor cells, taken 360 days after TCRalphabeta/CD19-depleted stem cell transplant. V is TRBV2 and J is TRBJ2-7, with a tentative D call TRBD2 (6 bases). CDR3 sequence reads: CASNRWDSSYEQYF. DNA of the CDR3: TGTGCCAGCAATAGGTGGGACTCCTCCTACGAGCAGTACTTC.